These 3 T cell receptor beta chains were sequenced from one sample in a study of blood T cells in healthy people across ages. Together with a sample-barcoded 5' primer, a J-beta primer mix was included in a second PCR lasting about 6 to 11 cycles. MiXCR, applied by TCRdb to the 5' RACE reads, yields one record per CDR3 protein. Here the sample spans approximately 800,000 distinct CDR3 sequences, approximately 53% being singletons. Material for sequencing was blood. These receptors came from an elderly man in good health.

This sequence joins TRBV6-5 and TRBJ2-4, with TRBD1 identical over 9 bases. CDR3 length: 15 amino acids. From germline, CDR1 is MNHEY and CDR2 SVGAGI. V gave up 5 bases and J gave up 3 bases; unmatched junction bases: 5. The CDR3 sequence: CASSRTGDSKNIQYF. Written as DNA, the CDR3 is TGTGCCAGCAGTCGGACAGGGGATAGCAAAAACATTCAGTACTTC.

The genes are TRBV10-2 and TRBJ1-2; D not certain. Between the trimmed V and J ends, which lost 4 bases and 4 bases, there was a span of 16 bases. CDR1 and CDR2 from the germline V gene are WSHSY and SAAADI. The CDR3 runs to 15 residues. DNA of the CDR3: TGCGCCAGCAGTGGGAGCCGGGATCCCCCCTATGGCTACACCTTC. It is translated as CASSGSRDPPYGYTF.

The chain couples TRBV7-6 to TRBJ1-1; D is unresolved. Germline V gene lookup returns CDR1 SGHVS and CDR2 FNYEAQ. This CDR3 has 11 amino acids. V lost 9 bases, J lost 2 bases, and 7 bases lay in between. This CDR3 is CASGTNTEAFF. The CDR3 bases are TGTGCCAGTGGTACTAACACTGAAGCTTTCTTT. Full variable domain (remainder filled in from reference TRBV7-6 and TRBJ1-1): GAGVSQSPRYKVTKRGQDVALRCDPISGHVSLYWYRQALGQGPEFLTYFNYEAQQDKSGLPNDRFSAERPEGSISTLTIQRTEQRDSAMYRCASGTNTEAFFGQGTRLTVV.